A single sample gave rise to the 8 T cell receptor beta chains below, sequenced in a study of regulatory T cells in long-lasting Graves disease. Construction of TCR beta libraries relied on iRepertoire HTBI primers and on Arm-PCR targeting CDR3 regions. TCRdb processed the multiplex PCR reads anew with MiXCR; each CDR3 protein has one entry. The table records about 220,000 distinct CDR3 sequences, roughly a fifth of them present only once. Noted time point: newly diagnosed GD, antithyroid drugs for less than 3 months. PBMC-extracted RNA yielded the TCR library. These same data were also listed under a study on T cells in Graves' hyperthyroidism and ophthalmopathy.

Specimen: peripheral blood mononuclear cells (PBMCs), collected at new diagnosis, from a patient treated with antithyroid drugs. These receptors were taken from a woman in her 30s with Graves disease.

Only a few counts were recorded for this clonotype. A much larger clone sits a single nucleotide away, making a read error possible. The V gene is TRBV2, the J gene TRBJ1-5, with 8 bases fitting TRBD1. Germline V gene sequence: CDR1 SNHLY, CDR2 FYNNEI. The CDR3 length is 13 residues. The CDR3 coding sequence is TGTACCAGCATACAGGGGGAAGGTCAGCCCCAGCATTTT. Amino acids: CTSIQGEGQPQHF.

There are many counts of this clonotype. V and J are TRBV7-2 and TRBJ1-1; the D gene is possibly TRBD1 (6 bases). The V gene's germline CDR1 is SGHTA and CDR2 FQGNSA. The V end was cut by 5 bases, the J end by 3 bases, with 10 bases between. This CDR3 contains 13 residues. The CDR3 nucleotides are TGTGCCAGCAGCCGGAAGGGGGACACTGAAGCTTTCTTT. Amino acids: CASSRKGDTEAFF.

This clonotype was observed many times. V is TRBV29-1 and J is TRBJ1-2; 9 nucleotides agree with TRBD1. CDR1 and CDR2 from the germline V gene are SQVTM and ANQGSEA. The CDR3 is 13 amino acids. V gave up 7 bases and J gave up 7 bases; unmatched junction bases: 10. The CDR3 is CSDRQQGAGGYTF. CDR3 sequence (DNA): TGCAGCGACCGACAACAGGGGGCGGGTGGCTACACCTTC.

This clonotype was detected ten times or more. The chain employs TRBV9 and TRBJ1-2, with D perhaps matching TRBD1 (5 bases). The CDR3 covers 12 residues. Germline-derived CDR1 and CDR2 are SGDLS and YYNGEE. The V and J ends lost 7 bases and 4 bases respectively, with 11 bases between them. As DNA, the CDR3 is TGTGCCAGCGGGGGGGGAACCTATGGCTACACCTTC. Its protein product is CASGGGTYGYTF.

This clonotype was counted ten times or more. The V call is TRBV19, the J call TRBJ1-5, with TRBD1 identical over 7 bases. The germline V gene has CDR1 LNHDA and CDR2 SQIVND (reference sequence). V lost 6 bases, J lost 3 bases, and 5 bases stayed unmatched. The CDR3 extends over 14 amino acids. CDR3 sequence: CASRRRGDNQPQHF. The CDR3 DNA reads as TGTGCCAGTAGACGCAGGGGGGACAATCAGCCCCAGCATTTT.

As to this clonotype: This is likely an artifact of a read error, given a far larger clone one base away. The J gene is TRBJ2-7, the V gene TRBV2; no definite D call. Germline assignment: CDR1 SNHLY and CDR2 FYNNEI. This CDR3 contains 11 residues. Between the trimmed V and J ends, which lost 1 base and 4 bases, there was a span of 2 bases. The CDR3 here is CASSEEYEQYF. The CDR3 DNA follows: TGTGCCAGCAGTGAAGAGTACGAGCAGTACTTC.

On this clonotype: A single base separates this from a much larger clone, so it may be a read error. Lacking the conserved final phenylalanine or tryptophan, this CDR3 likely reflects a read error. This chain connects TRBV20-1 to TRBJ2-1; D might be TRBD1 (5 bases). The assigned J gene may be wrong: the sequence end matches TRBJ2-5 better. Germline V gene sequence: CDR1 DFQATT, CDR2 SNEGSKA (reference sequence). CDR3 size: 14 residues. CDR3 DNA: TGCAGTGGGGTGGGGCTCGAACCCCAAGAGACCCAGTACTCC. This sequence encodes CSGVGLEPQETQYS.

The sample holds one count of this clonotype. This chain connects TRBV2 to TRBJ2-4; the match to TRBD1 covers 9 bases. This CDR3 has 14 residues. Germline V gene lookup returns CDR1 SNHLY and CDR2 FYNNEI. V lost 6 bases and J lost 9; bases outside the gene matches: 9. The CDR3: CASSPRQGVAIQYF. In nucleotides, the CDR3 is TGTGCCAGCAGCCCCAGACAGGGGGTAGCCATTCAGTACTTC.